These 14 T cell receptor beta chains were all obtained from the same sample, sequenced in a study of shared clonotypes between healthy human individuals. CD45RO-negative, CCR7-selected cells formed the naive CD8 fraction, which excluded terminally differentiated effector memory CD45RA+ cells. This table comes from immunoSEQ multiplex PCR, and its TCRdb copy is limited to in-frame clones, with some not included. Of approximately 590,000 clones listed, roughly 95% were seen once; the top ten hold roughly 0.1%. The specimen sequenced was naive CD8+ T cells sorted from blood. These receptors were obtained from a woman aged 25-40 years in good health.

The gene calls are TRBV2 and TRBJ2-7, with no clear D. This CDR3 comprises 12 residues. Germline V lookup: CDR1 SNHLY, CDR2 FYNNEI. V was trimmed by 3 bases and J by 2 bases, leaving 5 bases between them. CDR3 protein: CASSDMTYEQYF. CDR3 nucleotides: TGTGCCAGCAGTGATATGACCTACGAGCAGTACTTC.

The genes are TRBV19 and TRBJ2-1; D may be TRBD2 (5 bases). Germline V lookup: CDR1 LNHDA, CDR2 SQIVND (reference sequence). V dropped 6 bases and J dropped 4 bases, with 10 bases sitting between them. This CDR3 has 13 residues. The CDR3 nucleotides read TGTGCCAGTAGGCAGGACTCATACAATGAGCAGTTCTTC. Protein: CASRQDSYNEQFF.

The chain combines TRBV27 with TRBJ1-2; D gene uncertain. This CDR3 is 15 amino acids long. Germline V gene sequence: CDR1 MNHEY, CDR2 SMNVEV (reference sequence). V was cut by 2 bases and J by 0 bases, with 10 bases left in between. Here the CDR3 DNA reads TGTGCCAGCAGTTTAGCTCCAGTAGCTAACTATGGCTACACCTTC. The encoded protein is CASSLAPVANYGYTF.

The rearrangement uses TRBV10-3 and TRBJ1-1; D remains ambiguous. The CDR3 is made up of 13 amino acids. V gave up 4 bases and J gave up 0 bases, with 6 bases separating them. Germline CDR1 ENHRY, CDR2 SYGVKD. The CDR3 loop is CAISAQLNTEAFF. In DNA, the CDR3 is TGTGCCATCAGTGCACAGTTGAACACTGAAGCTTTCTTT.

The chain combines TRBV27 with TRBJ2-7; 8 bases match TRBD1. The CDR3 loop spans 15 amino acids. V lost 5 bases and J lost 3; bases outside the gene matches: 9. The germline CDR1 and CDR2 sequences are MNHEY and SMNVEV (reference sequence). The CDR3 here is CASSLTGTGNYEQYF. DNA for the CDR3: TGTGCCAGCAGTCTCACCGGGACAGGTAACTACGAGCAGTACTTC.

The V call is TRBV7-2, the J call TRBJ1-2; D remains ambiguous. The germline V gene encodes CDR1 SGHTA and CDR2 FQGNSA. The CDR3 consists of 15 residues. V was pared by 0 bases and J by 0 bases, with 8 bases between. The CDR3 region is CASSLADQANYGYTF. CDR3 coding DNA: TGTGCCAGCAGCTTAGCGGACCAGGCTAACTATGGCTACACCTTC.

The gene calls are TRBV9 and TRBJ2-1; D remains unclear. Germline V lookup: CDR1 SGDLS, CDR2 YYNGEE. This CDR3 has 14 amino acids. The germline V and J ends were trimmed by 0 bases and 5 bases, with 9 bases remaining between them. CDR3 in DNA: TGTGCCAGCAGCGTAGACTGGGTAAACAATGAGCAGTTCTTC. It is translated as CASSVDWVNNEQFF.

The chain employs TRBV27 and TRBJ2-7, with 11 bases identical to TRBD2. Germline V gene data show CDR1 as MNHEY and CDR2 as SMNVEV (reference sequence). The CDR3 has 15 residues. The J segment lost 6 bases and the V segment lost 4 bases, leaving 8 bases of the junction unmatched. Here the CDR3 reads CASSSDTSGSFEQYF. The DNA for the CDR3 is TGTGCCAGCAGTTCAGATACTAGCGGGAGCTTCGAGCAGTACTTC.

V gene TRBV11-2 combines with J gene TRBJ2-1, with TRBD1 as a possible D gene (5 bases). Trimming cost V 5 bases and J 0 bases, with 11 bases left between them. CDR1 and CDR2 from the germline V gene are SGHAT and FQNNGV. CDR3 length: 15 amino acids. CDR3 protein: CASSLGRYSYNEQFF. CDR3 in DNA: TGTGCCAGCAGCCTGGGGCGATACTCCTACAATGAGCAGTTCTTC.

V and J are TRBV4-1 and TRBJ2-7; 9 bases map to TRBD1. Germline V lookup: CDR1 MGHRA, CDR2 YSYEKL. Trimming took 3 bases from V and 1 from J; bases not matched to a gene: 1. This CDR3 has 14 amino acids. For the CDR3, the DNA is TGCGCCAGCAGCCATGGGACAGGGTCCTACGAGCAGTACTTC. Protein: CASSHGTGSYEQYF.

V and J are TRBV2 and TRBJ1-2, with TRBD1 matching 12 bases. CDR3 length: 16 residues. Losses at the gene ends were 6 bases for V and 7 bases for J; bases not matched to a gene: 12. Germline CDR1 and CDR2: SNHLY and FYNNEI. This chain's CDR3 is CASRPLVGQGAFGYTF. The CDR3 region has the DNA TGTGCCAGCAGACCTTTGGTGGGACAGGGGGCTTTTGGCTACACCTTC.

The chain couples TRBV27 to TRBJ2-7, with D perhaps TRBD1 (5 bases). The germline CDR1 and CDR2 sequences are MNHEY and SMNVEV (reference sequence). Trimming took 6 bases from V and 3 from J, leaving 12 bases between them. This CDR3 region has 13 residues. The chain's CDR3 is CASSPHRRYEQYF. The CDR3 nucleotides are TGTGCCAGCAGCCCCCACAGGCGCTACGAGCAGTACTTC.

The chain is built from TRBV27 and TRBJ1-6; 9 bases fit TRBD1. V shed 8 bases and J 6 bases; nucleotides not matched to a gene: 11. CDR3 length: 16 residues. Germline V gene data show CDR1 as MNHEY and CDR2 as SMNVEV (reference sequence). The CDR3 DNA reads TGTGCCAGCCAGGCCCGCGGGACAGGGATTAATTCACCCCTCCACTTT. Translated, it gives CASQARGTGINSPLHF.

This chain joins TRBV27 and TRBJ2-1; TRBD2 might be the D (6 bases). This CDR3 has 15 residues. Germline V gene data show CDR1 as MNHEY and CDR2 as SMNVEV (reference sequence). Trimming pared 2 bases from V and 6 bases from J, leaving 14 bases between. As DNA, the CDR3 is TGTGCCAGCAGTTTACAATACGGGAGTCTCAATGAGCAGTTCTTC. Protein sequence: CASSLQYGSLNEQFF.